This T cell receptor beta chain was captured by sequencing in a study of T cell repertoires in cytomegalovirus infection. Across the study: Indications of both CMV infection and matching HLA type were provided by public TCR beta signatures. The study's findings and limits: Cumulated frequencies of public TCR beta families served to identify carriers of CMV plus the relevant HLA. In two of eight donors, the top clonotype was HLA-C-restricted CMV-specific.

Details on this clonotype: What it binds is unknown.

TCRdb re-called the reads with MiXCR, one entry per CDR3 protein. The sample has 300,000 to 450,000 distinct CDR3 sequences; roughly 18% are singletons. Germline V gene sequence: CDR1 MDHEN, CDR2 SYDVKM. This CDR3 contains 13 residues. Trimming cost V 7 bases and J 4 bases, with 10 bases left between them. The sequencing input was PBMCs. The chain is built from TRBV28 and TRBJ2-2; D is uncertain. This TCR came from a human donor in good health (CMV status not recorded). Some clones in this sample may be carry-over from other donors' samples. CDR3 region: CASIASSTGELFF. In nucleotides, the CDR3 is TGTGCCAGCATTGCCTCGAGCACCGGGGAGCTGTTTTTT.